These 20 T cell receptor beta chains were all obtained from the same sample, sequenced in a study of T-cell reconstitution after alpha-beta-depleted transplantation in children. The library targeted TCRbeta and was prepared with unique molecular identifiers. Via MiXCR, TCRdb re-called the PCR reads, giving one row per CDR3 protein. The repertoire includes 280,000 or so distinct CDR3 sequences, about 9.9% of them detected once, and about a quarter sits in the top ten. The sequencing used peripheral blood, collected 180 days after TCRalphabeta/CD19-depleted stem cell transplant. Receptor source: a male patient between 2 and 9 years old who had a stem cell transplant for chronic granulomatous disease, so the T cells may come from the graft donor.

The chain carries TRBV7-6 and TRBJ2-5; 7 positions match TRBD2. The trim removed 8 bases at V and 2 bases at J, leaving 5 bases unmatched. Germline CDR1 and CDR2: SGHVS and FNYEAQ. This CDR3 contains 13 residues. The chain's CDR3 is CASGLAVQETQYF. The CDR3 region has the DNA TGTGCCAGCGGGCTAGCGGTACAAGAGACCCAGTACTTC.

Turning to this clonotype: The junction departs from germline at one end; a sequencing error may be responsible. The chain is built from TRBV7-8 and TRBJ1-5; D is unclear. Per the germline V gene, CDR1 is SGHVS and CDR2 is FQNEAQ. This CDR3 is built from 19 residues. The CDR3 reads CASSLASTTAEYSNQPQRF. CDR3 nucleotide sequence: TGTGCCAGCAGCTTAGCTTCCACTACAGCAGAGTATAGTAATCAGCCGCAGCGTTTT.

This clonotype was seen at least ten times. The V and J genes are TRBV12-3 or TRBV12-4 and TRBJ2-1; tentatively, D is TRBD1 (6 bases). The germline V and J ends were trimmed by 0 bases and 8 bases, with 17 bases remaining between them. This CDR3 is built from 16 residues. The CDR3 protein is CASSLAVGPGVDEQFF. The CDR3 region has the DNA TGTGCCAGCAGTTTAGCGGTGGGCCCAGGGGTCGATGAGCAGTTCTTC.

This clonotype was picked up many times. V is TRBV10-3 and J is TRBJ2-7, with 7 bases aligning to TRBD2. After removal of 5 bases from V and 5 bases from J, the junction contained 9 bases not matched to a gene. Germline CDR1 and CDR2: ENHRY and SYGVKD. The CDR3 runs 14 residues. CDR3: CAISKLRGDDEQYF. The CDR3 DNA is TGTGCCATCAGTAAGCTCCGGGGGGATGACGAGCAGTACTTC.

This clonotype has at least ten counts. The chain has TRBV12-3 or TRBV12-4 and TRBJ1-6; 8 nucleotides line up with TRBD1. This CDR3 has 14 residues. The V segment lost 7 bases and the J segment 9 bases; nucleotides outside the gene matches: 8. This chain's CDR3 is CASTQQGVVSPLHF. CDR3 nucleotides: TGTGCCAGCACTCAACAGGGGGTGGTTTCACCCCTCCACTTT.

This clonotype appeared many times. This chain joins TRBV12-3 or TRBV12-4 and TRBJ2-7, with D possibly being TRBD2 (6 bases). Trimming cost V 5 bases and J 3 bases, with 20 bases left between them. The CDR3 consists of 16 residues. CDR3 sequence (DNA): TGTGCCAGCAGTGCCCTTCCTAGCGAACCATACTACGAGCAGTACTTC. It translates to CASSALPSEPYYEQYF.

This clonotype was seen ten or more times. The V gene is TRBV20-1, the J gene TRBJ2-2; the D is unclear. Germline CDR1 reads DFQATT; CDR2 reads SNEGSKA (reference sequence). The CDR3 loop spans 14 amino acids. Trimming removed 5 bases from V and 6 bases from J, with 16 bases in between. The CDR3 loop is CSAVNPSGAGELFF. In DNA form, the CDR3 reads TGCAGTGCTGTAAACCCGTCGGGCGCCGGGGAGCTGTTTTTT.

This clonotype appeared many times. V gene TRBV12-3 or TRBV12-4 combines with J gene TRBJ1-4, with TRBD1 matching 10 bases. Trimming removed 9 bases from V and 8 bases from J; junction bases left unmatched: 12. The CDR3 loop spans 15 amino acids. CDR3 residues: CASRNHGTGDEKLFF. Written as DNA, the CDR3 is TGTGCCAGTCGGAACCACGGGACAGGGGACGAAAAACTGTTTTTT.

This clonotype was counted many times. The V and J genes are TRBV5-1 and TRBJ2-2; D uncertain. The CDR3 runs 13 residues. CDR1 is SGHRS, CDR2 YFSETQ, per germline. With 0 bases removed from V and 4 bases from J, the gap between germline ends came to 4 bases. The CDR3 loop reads CASSLGTTGELFF. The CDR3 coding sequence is TGCGCCAGCAGCTTGGGAACCACCGGGGAGCTGTTTTTT. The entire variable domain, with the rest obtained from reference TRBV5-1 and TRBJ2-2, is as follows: KAGVTQTPRYLIKTRGQQVTLSCSPISGHRSVSWYQQTPGQGLQFLFEYFSETQRNKGNFPGRFSGRQFSNSRSEMNVSTLELGDSALYLCASSLGTTGELFFGEGSRLTVL.

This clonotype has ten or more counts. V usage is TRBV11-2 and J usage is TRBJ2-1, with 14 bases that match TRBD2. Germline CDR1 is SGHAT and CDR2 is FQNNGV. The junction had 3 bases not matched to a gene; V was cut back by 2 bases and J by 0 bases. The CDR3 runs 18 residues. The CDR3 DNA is TGTGCCAGCAGCTTAAGGGGGACTAGCGGGAGCTCCTACAATGAGCAGTTCTTC. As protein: CASSLRGTSGSSYNEQFF.

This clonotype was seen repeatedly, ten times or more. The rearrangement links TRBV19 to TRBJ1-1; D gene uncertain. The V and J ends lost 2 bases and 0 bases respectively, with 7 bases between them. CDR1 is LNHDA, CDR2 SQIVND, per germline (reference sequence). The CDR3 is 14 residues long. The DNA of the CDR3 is TGTGCCAGTAGTATAATAGGTTTGAACACTGAAGCTTTCTTT. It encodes CASSIIGLNTEAFF.

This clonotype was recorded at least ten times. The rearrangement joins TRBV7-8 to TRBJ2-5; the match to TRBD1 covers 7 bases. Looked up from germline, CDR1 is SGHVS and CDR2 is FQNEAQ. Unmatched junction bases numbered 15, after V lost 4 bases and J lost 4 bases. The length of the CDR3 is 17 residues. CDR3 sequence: CASSSQLTGFERETQYF. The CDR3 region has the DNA TGTGCCAGCAGCTCGCAATTGACAGGGTTTGAGCGAGAGACCCAGTACTTC.

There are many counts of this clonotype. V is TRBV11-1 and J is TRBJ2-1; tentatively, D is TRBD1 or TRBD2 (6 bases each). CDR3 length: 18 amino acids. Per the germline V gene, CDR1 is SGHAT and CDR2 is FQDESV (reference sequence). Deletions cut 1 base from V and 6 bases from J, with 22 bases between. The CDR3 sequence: CASSLGVAGGGEVNEQFF. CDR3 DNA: TGTGCCAGCAGCTTAGGTGTAGCTGGAGGGGGAGAGGTCAATGAGCAGTTCTTC.

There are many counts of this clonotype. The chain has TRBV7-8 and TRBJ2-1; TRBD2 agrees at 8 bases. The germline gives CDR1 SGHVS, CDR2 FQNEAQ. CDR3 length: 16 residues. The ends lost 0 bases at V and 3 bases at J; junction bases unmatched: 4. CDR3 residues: CASSLALAGYYNEQFF. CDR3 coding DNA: TGTGCCAGCAGCTTAGCTCTAGCGGGTTACTACAATGAGCAGTTCTTC.

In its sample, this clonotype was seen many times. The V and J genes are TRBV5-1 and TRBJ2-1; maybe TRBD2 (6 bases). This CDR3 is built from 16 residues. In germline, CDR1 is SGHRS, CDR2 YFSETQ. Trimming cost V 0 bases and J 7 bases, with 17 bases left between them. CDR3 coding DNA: TGCGCCAGCAGCTTGGGTGTTTGGAGGGGTGGAAATGAGCAGTTCTTC. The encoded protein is CASSLGVWRGGNEQFF. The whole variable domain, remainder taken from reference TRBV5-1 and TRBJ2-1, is KAGVTQTPRYLIKTRGQQVTLSCSPISGHRSVSWYQQTPGQGLQFLFEYFSETQRNKGNFPGRFSGRQFSNSRSEMNVSTLELGDSALYLCASSLGVWRGGNEQFFGPGTRLTVL.

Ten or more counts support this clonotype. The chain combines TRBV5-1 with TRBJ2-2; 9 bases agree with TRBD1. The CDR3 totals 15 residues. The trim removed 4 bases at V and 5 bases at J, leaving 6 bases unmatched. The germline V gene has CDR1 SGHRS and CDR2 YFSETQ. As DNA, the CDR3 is TGCGCCAGCAGCGCCGGACAGGGGAGGACCGGGGAGCTGTTTTTT. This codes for CASSAGQGRTGELFF.

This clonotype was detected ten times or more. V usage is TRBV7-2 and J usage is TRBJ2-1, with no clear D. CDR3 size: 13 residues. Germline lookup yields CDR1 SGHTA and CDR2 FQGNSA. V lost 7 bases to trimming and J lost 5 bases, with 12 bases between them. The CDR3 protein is CASTEYENNEQFF. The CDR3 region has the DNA TGTGCCAGCACCGAATACGAGAACAATGAGCAGTTCTTC.

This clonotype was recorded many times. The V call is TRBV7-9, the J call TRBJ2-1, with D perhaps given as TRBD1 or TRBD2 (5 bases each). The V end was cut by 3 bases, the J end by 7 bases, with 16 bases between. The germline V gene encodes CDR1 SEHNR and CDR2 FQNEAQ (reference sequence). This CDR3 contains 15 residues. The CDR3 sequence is CASSLYGAWENEQFF. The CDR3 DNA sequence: TGTGCCAGCAGCTTGTACGGGGCATGGGAGAATGAGCAGTTCTTC.

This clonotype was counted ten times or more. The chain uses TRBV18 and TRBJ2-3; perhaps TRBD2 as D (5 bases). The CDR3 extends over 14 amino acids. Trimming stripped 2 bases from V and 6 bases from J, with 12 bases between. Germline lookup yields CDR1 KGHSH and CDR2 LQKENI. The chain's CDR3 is CASSPASLKDTQYF. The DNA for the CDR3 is TGTGCCAGCTCACCAGCTAGCCTTAAGGATACGCAGTATTTT.

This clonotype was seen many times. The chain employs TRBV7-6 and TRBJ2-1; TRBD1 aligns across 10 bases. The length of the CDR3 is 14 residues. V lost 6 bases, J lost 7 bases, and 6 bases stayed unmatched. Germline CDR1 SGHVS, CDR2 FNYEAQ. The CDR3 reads CASRATGGMNEQFF. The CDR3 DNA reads TGTGCCAGCAGAGCGACAGGGGGCATGAATGAGCAGTTCTTC.